This record concerns one TCR beta chain sequence. The antigen is not known. CD45RO negativity and positive selection for CCR7 defined naive CD8 cells, a population that excluded terminally differentiated effector memory CD45RA+ cells. Per the original methods: As immunoSEQ supplied junction-only sequences (without quality scores), filtering differed. Libraries were prepared by immunoSEQ multiplex PCR; TCRdb keeps only in-frame clonotypes and omits some of them. V, J and clone size derive from that table, while D and trimming were established from the DNA sequence. The sample includes roughly 2.1 million clones, about 93% of them seen just once. This specimen comes from a study of shared clonotypes between healthy human individuals. Regarding the study as a whole: Even with large depth, rarefaction showed that sorted-subset sequencing was incomplete.

From germline, CDR1 is KGHSH and CDR2 LQKENI. V lost 2 bases to trimming and J lost 4 bases, with 12 bases between them. The CDR3 has 14 residues. The sequencing sample was made of naive CD8+ T cells from PBMCs. This receptor was identified in a young man in good health. Some clones in this sample may be carry-over from other donors' samples. The rearrangement joins TRBV18 to TRBJ2-7; tentative D call: TRBD2 (6 bases). CDR3 sequence: CASSPVMGGYEQYF. The DNA of the CDR3 is TGTGCCAGCTCACCAGTGATGGGGGGTTACGAGCAGTACTTC.